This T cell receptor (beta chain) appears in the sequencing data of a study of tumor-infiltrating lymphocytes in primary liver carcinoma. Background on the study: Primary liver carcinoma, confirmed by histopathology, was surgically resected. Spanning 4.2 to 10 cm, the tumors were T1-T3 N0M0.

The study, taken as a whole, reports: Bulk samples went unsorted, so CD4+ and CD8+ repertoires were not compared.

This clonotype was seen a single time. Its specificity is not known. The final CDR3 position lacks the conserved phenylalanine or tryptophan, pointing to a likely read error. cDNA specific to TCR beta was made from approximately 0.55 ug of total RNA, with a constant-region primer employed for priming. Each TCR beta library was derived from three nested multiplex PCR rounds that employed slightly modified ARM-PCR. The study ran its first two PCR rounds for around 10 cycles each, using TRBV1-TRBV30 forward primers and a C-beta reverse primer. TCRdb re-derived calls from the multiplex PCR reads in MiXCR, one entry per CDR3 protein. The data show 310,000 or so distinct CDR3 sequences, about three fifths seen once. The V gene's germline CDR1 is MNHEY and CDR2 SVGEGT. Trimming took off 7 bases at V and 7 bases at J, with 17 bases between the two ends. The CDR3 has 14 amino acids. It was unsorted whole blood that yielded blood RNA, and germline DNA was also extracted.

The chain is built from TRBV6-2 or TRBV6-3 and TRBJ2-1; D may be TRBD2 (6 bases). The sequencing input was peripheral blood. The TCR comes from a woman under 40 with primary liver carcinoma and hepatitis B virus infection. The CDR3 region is CASNRDSKRNEQFI. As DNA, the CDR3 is TGTGCCAGCAACCGGGACTCCAAGAGGAATGAGCAGTTCATC.